This T cell receptor beta chain was sequenced for a study of T cell responses to AZD1222 COVID-19 vaccine. In regard to this clone: Its specificity is unknown.

This CDR3 is built from 13 residues. The germline V gene has CDR1 SGHDN and CDR2 FVKESK. Trimming at V came to 11 bases and at J to 0 bases, leaving 7 bases not matched to a gene. Study results and caveats: Mostly white British, mostly female donors; authors suggested clonal diversity may be underestimated.

Profiled with immunoSEQ multiplex PCR; TCRdb holds only in-frame clones, not every one. Of 120,000 or so clones listed, under 95% were seen once; the top ten hold around 5%. The TCR was taken from an adult who received the AZD1222 COVID-19 vaccine. This sequence joins TRBV14 and TRBJ2-7; 7 bases are a match to TRBD2. Here the sequenced sample was peripheral blood, taken 28 days after the second AZD1222 dose. The CDR3 sequence: CAVGGRSSYEQYF. For the CDR3, the DNA is TGTGCCGTCGGGGGGAGGAGCTCCTACGAGCAGTACTTC. Combining the CDR3 with reference TRBV14 and TRBJ2-7 gives the whole variable domain EAGVTQFPSHSVIEKGQTVTLRCDPISGHDNLYWYRRVMGKEIKFLLHFVKESKQDESGMPNNRFLAERTGGTYSTLKVQPAELEDSGVYFCAVGGRSSYEQYFGPGTRLTVT.